A selection of T cell receptor beta chains follows, all from one sample in a study of cytotoxic CD8 clonotypes in ibrutinib-treated CLL. The method was immunoSEQ multiplex PCR; TCRdb's version includes in-frame clones alone and lacks a portion of them. The repertoire includes some 130,000 clones, around 85% of them detected once, and over 2% sits in the top ten. The material sequenced was PBMCs, taken after 24 months of ibrutinib treatment. These receptor sequences come from a human donor with chronic lymphocytic leukemia. Each CDR3 is given with its conserved first and last residue. The D gene is left open where the match is weak. Clone size is shown for a subset of rows, as once, few, many or a class of expanded clone.

d_call	v_call	j_call	clone_size	cdr3_aa	cdr3_nt
TRBD1	TRBV27	TRBJ2-7	-	CASSPFRVQGTYEQYF	TGTGCCAGCAGCCCGTTTCGGGTACAGGGGACATACGAGCAGTACTTC
TRBD1	TRBV6-1	TRBJ1-5	-	CAVDRGVGNNQPQHF	TGTGCCGTCGACAGGGGGGTCGGGAACAATCAGCCCCAGCATTTT
-	TRBV5-4	TRBJ2-7	-	CASSLALGQSGEQYF	TGTGCCAGCAGCTTGGCCTTGGGGCAGAGTGGGGAGCAGTACTTC
-	TRBV7-2	TRBJ2-1	-	CASSFREYNEQFF	TGTGCCAGCAGCTTCAGGGAGTACAATGAGCAGTTCTTC
-	TRBV20-1	TRBJ2-7	-	CSASAVYEQYF	TGCAGTGCTAGCGCGGTTTACGAGCAGTACTTC
TRBD2	TRBV7-2	TRBJ2-5	-	CASSGGLAGRYQETQYF	TGTGCCAGCAGCGGGGGACTAGCGGGGCGGTACCAAGAGACCCAGTACTTC
-	TRBV9	TRBJ2-3	-	CASSVGGSVPSTDTQYF	TGTGCCAGCAGCGTAGGGGGTAGCGTCCCTAGCACAGATACGCAGTATTTT
-	TRBV6-6	TRBJ1-2	-	CASSYSQGAPSGYTF	TGTGCCAGCAGTTACTCACAGGGAGCCCCCTCTGGCTACACCTTC
-	TRBV9	TRBJ1-5	-	CASSLGEGNQPQHF	TGTGCCAGCAGCCTAGGGGAGGGCAATCAGCCCCAGCATTTT
-	TRBV2	TRBJ1-2	-	CASSDFTNNGYTF	TGTGCCAGCAGTGATTTTACTAATAATGGCTACACCTTC
-	TRBV5-1	TRBJ2-7	-	CASSSPAGTNTLKYEQYF	TGCGCCAGCAGCTCCCCCGCCGGGACAAACACGCTAAAGTACGAGCAGTACTTC
TRBD1	TRBV18	TRBJ2-7	-	CASSPTAGTAYEQYF	TGTGCCAGCTCACCCACAGCCGGGACAGCCTACGAGCAGTACTTC
TRBD1	TRBV28	TRBJ2-3	-	CASSQTGGADTQYF	TGTGCCAGCAGTCAGACAGGGGGGGCAGATACGCAGTATTTT
-	TRBV7-8	TRBJ2-7	-	CASSSGVDALGEQYF	TGTGCCAGCAGCTCTGGGGTGGACGCGCTGGGGGAGCAGTACTTC
-	TRBV9	TRBJ2-3	-	CASKPGPMDTQYF	TGTGCCAGCAAGCCGGGACCCATGGATACGCAGTATTTT
-	TRBV2	TRBJ1-5	-	CASSPSGQTNQPQHF	TGTGCCAGCAGTCCCTCGGGACAAACCAATCAGCCCCAGCATTTT
TRBD2	TRBV27	TRBJ2-2	few	CASSGRLAGRTRTGELFF	TGTGCCAGCAGTGGGCGACTAGCGGGACGAACAAGGACCGGGGAGCTGTTTTTT
TRBD1	TRBV5-1	TRBJ1-2	-	CASSPLVAGQGDSNYGYTF	TGCGCCAGCAGCCCACTCGTCGCGGGACAGGGTGATTCTAACTATGGCTACACCTTC
TRBD1	TRBV11-2	TRBJ2-7	-	CASSLRQGSYEQYF	TGTGCCAGCAGCCTTCGACAGGGGTCCTACGAGCAGTACTTC
-	TRBV7-2	TRBJ1-3	once	CASSPTLRGGVKIGNTIYF	TGTGCCAGCAGCCCGACCCTCCGGGGGGGCGTTAAAATCGGAAACACCATATATTTT
-	TRBV7-9	TRBJ2-2	many	CASSPDPSTGELFF	TGTGCCAGCAGCCCTGACCCTAGCACCGGGGAGCTGTTTTTT
-	TRBV25-1	TRBJ2-7	-	CASSGYPLGSYEQYF	TGTGCCAGCAGTGGATACCCTCTTGGCTCCTACGAGCAGTACTTC
TRBD1	TRBV4-2	TRBJ1-6	-	CASSQDNRGNSPLHF	TGTGCCAGCAGCCAAGACAACAGGGGTAATTCACCCCTCCACTTT
TRBD2	TRBV27	TRBJ2-3	-	CASSLSAEISGRFNTQYF	TGTGCCAGCAGTTTATCCGCCGAGATTAGCGGGAGATTTAATACGCAGTATTTT
-	TRBV10-3	TRBJ1-2	-	CAISAEVSTGPFRDTF	TGTGCCATCAGTGCGGAAGTCAGCACGGGCCCTTTTCGGGATACCTTC
-	TRBV7-9	TRBJ1-5	-	CASSSSGGQINQPQHF	TGTGCCAGCAGCTCAAGCGGGGGACAAATCAATCAGCCCCAGCATTTT
-	TRBV5-4	TRBJ2-3	-	CASSPSTDTQYF	TGTGCCAGCAGCCCTAGCACAGATACGCAGTATTTT
TRBD1	TRBV10-1	TRBJ1-1	-	CASSEGQGRTEAFF	TGCGCCAGCAGTGAGGGACAGGGCCGGACTGAAGCTTTCTTT
TRBD2	TRBV2	TRBJ2-5	once	CASMTSGGGETQYF	TGTGCCAGCATGACTAGCGGGGGGGGAGAGACCCAGTACTTC